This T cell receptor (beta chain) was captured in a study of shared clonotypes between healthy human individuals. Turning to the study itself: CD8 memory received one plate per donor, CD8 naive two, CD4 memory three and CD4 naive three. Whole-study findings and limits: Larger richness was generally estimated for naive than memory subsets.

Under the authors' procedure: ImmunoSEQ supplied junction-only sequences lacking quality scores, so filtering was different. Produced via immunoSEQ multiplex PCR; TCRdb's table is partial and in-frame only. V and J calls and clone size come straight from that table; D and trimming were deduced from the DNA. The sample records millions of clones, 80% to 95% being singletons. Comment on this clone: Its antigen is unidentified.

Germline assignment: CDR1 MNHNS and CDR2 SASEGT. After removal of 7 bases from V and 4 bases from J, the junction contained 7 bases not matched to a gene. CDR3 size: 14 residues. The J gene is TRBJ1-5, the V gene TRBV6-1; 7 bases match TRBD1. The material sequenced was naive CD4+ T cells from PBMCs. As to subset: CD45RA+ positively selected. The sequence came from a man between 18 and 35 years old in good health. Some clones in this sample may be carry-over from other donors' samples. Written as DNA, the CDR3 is TGTGCCAGCACTTTCGACAGGGCAAATCAGCCCCAGCATTTT. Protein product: CASTFDRANQPQHF.